The rows below give T cell receptor beta chains drawn from one sample of a study of T cell responses to AZD1222 COVID-19 vaccine. Sequencing was performed with immunoSEQ multiplex PCR; in TCRdb, only in-frame clones are kept and a portion is missing. Of about 95,000 clones in the sample, about 89% are singletons; the top ten hold roughly 3.7%. This material consisted of peripheral blood, taken on day 0 of AZD1222 vaccination. The receptors here all came from an adult in good health. CDR3s include the opening cysteine and the closing phenylalanine or tryptophan. The D gene is left open where the match is weak. Size values are once, few and many counts, or a class for expanded clones, and some rows have none.

v_gene	d_gene	j_gene	abundance	CDR3aa	CDR3nt
TRBV9	TRBD2	TRBJ2-7	-	CASSVAIGGNEQYF	TGTGCCAGCAGCGTAGCTATCGGGGGGAACGAGCAGTACTTC
TRBV6-5	-	TRBJ1-2	-	CASRTQNLGGYTF	TGTGCCAGCAGGACGCAGAATCTGGGTGGCTACACCTTC
TRBV15	-	TRBJ2-5	-	CATSRGATSRVGETQYF	TGTGCCACCAGCAGAGGAGCCACCTCGCGGGTAGGAGAGACCCAGTACTTC
TRBV6-4	TRBD2	TRBJ2-3	-	CASSAASGGSYTQYF	TGTGCCAGCAGTGCGGCTAGCGGGGGCTCGTATACGCAGTATTTT
TRBV4-3	TRBD2	TRBJ2-3	-	CASSLGTSGVTDTQYF	TGCGCCAGCAGCCTTGGGACTAGCGGAGTCACAGATACGCAGTATTTT
TRBV5-4	-	TRBJ2-3	-	CASGGMTSTDTQYF	TGTGCCAGCGGGGGAATGACTAGCACAGATACGCAGTATTTT
TRBV12-5	TRBD1	TRBJ2-2	-	CASGQGAGELFF	TGTGCTAGTGGACAGGGGGCCGGGGAGCTGTTTTTT
TRBV5-4	-	TRBJ1-3	-	CASSLTGDSGNTIYF	TGTGCCAGCAGCTTGACGGGAGACTCTGGAAACACCATATATTTT
TRBV19	TRBD2	TRBJ2-7	-	CASRGAGDHYEQYF	TGTGCCAGTAGGGGAGCGGGGGACCACTACGAGCAGTACTTC
TRBV7-3	-	TRBJ2-7	-	CASSPRDPHYEQYF	TGTGCCAGCAGCCCGAGGGACCCCCACTACGAGCAGTACTTC
TRBV24-1	-	TRBJ1-4	-	CATSVNGGGRDVEKLFF	TGTGCCACCAGTGTCAACGGGGGGGGACGGGATGTGGAAAAACTGTTTTTT
TRBV6-6	TRBD1	TRBJ1-6	few	CASSYGQGGSPLHF	TGTGCCAGCAGTTACGGGCAGGGGGGGTCACCCCTCCACTTT
TRBV6-2/TRBV6-3	TRBD2	TRBJ2-7	-	CASSFLWTSGNYEQYF	TGTGCCAGCAGTTTCCTCTGGACTAGCGGTAACTACGAGCAGTACTTC
TRBV20-1	-	TRBJ1-3	-	CSASKQAGAPSGNTIYF	TGCAGTGCTAGTAAGCAGGCCGGGGCCCCTTCTGGAAACACCATATATTTT
TRBV6-2/TRBV6-3	TRBD1	TRBJ2-5	few	CASSIGTEQETQYF	TGTGCCAGCAGTATTGGGACAGAGCAAGAGACCCAGTACTTC
TRBV6-1	TRBD2	TRBJ2-3	-	CASSEVGLLAGTTDTQYF	TGTGCCAGCAGTGAAGTGGGTTTGTTAGCGGGGACCACAGATACGCAGTATTTT
TRBV14	-	TRBJ1-2	-	CASSQDGGYGYTF	TGTGCCAGCAGCCAAGATGGGGGGTATGGCTACACCTTC
TRBV19	-	TRBJ2-1	-	CASKRTGTYNEQFF	TGTGCCAGTAAACGGACGGGAACCTACAATGAGCAGTTCTTC
TRBV28	-	TRBJ2-7	-	CASNPQGLLLEQYF	TGTGCCAGCAATCCACAGGGTCTACTTCTCGAGCAGTACTTC
TRBV9	-	TRBJ1-1	-	CASSENQGTNTEAFF	TGTGCCAGCAGCGAAAACCAGGGCACTAACACTGAAGCTTTCTTT
TRBV11-2	-	TRBJ1-3	-	CASSLYRDKGNTIYF	TGTGCCAGCAGCCTTTACCGGGACAAGGGAAACACCATATATTTT
TRBV2	-	TRBJ2-2	-	CASSEDTGELFF	TGTGCCAGCAGTGAAGACACCGGGGAGCTGTTTTTT
TRBV14	-	TRBJ2-3	-	CASRLTGADTQYF	TGTGCCAGCAGGCTAACGGGGGCAGATACGCAGTATTTT
TRBV19	TRBD1	TRBJ2-2	-	CASSLQGAHTGELFF	TGTGCCAGTAGTTTACAGGGGGCGCATACCGGGGAGCTGTTTTTT
TRBV21-1	-	TRBJ1-3	-	CASSKGLRQIYSGNTIYF	TGTGCCAGCAGCAAAGGGTTAAGACAGATCTATTCTGGAAACACCATATATTTT
TRBV10-3	TRBD1	TRBJ1-2	-	CAISGPGQGFLGYGYTF	TGTGCCATCAGTGGCCCGGGACAGGGGTTCCTCGGCTATGGCTACACCTTC
TRBV19	-	TRBJ1-1	few	CASSIGIGSSHWAFF	TGTGCCAGTAGTATTGGGATTGGCTCCTCACACTGGGCTTTCTTT
TRBV5-1	TRBD2	TRBJ2-7	-	CASSSSGGVFYEQYF	TGCGCCAGCAGTTCCAGCGGGGGGGTCTTCTACGAGCAGTACTTC
TRBV5-4	-	TRBJ1-1	-	CASRIFGGGNTEAFF	TGTGCCAGCAGGATTTTTGGAGGTGGTAACACTGAAGCTTTCTTT
TRBV5-1	-	TRBJ1-4	-	CASSISPANEKLFF	TGCGCCAGCAGCATTAGCCCCGCTAATGAAAAACTGTTTTTT
TRBV4-3	-	TRBJ2-7	-	CASSQLGASIGEQYF	TGCGCCAGCAGCCAATTGGGCGCTTCGATCGGCGAGCAGTACTTC
TRBV3-1/TRBV3-2	-	TRBJ2-7	-	CASTPRATYEQYF	TGTGCCAGCACCCCGCGGGCAACCTACGAGCAGTACTTC
TRBV30	-	TRBJ2-7	-	CAWRRDPVSYEQYF	TGTGCCTGGAGGAGGGACCCCGTCTCCTACGAGCAGTACTTC
TRBV5-1	-	TRBJ1-1	-	CASSLIFGTEAFF	TGCGCCAGCAGCTTAATATTCGGCACTGAAGCTTTCTTT
TRBV5-5	-	TRBJ1-3	-	CASSLGGLSSGNTIYF	TGTGCCAGCAGCTTGGGGGGACTGAGCTCTGGAAACACCATATATTTT
TRBV6-5	-	TRBJ2-1	-	CASSYGGSSYNEQFF	TGTGCCAGCAGTTACGGGGGAAGCTCCTACAATGAGCAGTTCTTC
TRBV30	-	TRBJ2-1	-	CAWARGRDSYNEQFF	TGTGCCTGGGCCCGGGGAAGGGACTCCTACAATGAGCAGTTCTTC
TRBV19	-	TRBJ1-5	-	CASSIDHGRAGDDNQPQHF	TGTGCCAGTAGTATAGATCACGGCCGGGCAGGGGACGACAATCAGCCCCAGCATTTT
TRBV5-1	-	TRBJ1-5	-	CASSLDGVSLNQPQHF	TGCGCCAGCAGCTTGGATGGGGTGAGTCTCAATCAGCCCCAGCATTTT
TRBV5-1	TRBD1	TRBJ2-3	once	CASSGQGGPDTQYF	TGCGCCAGCTCGGGACAGGGGGGACCAGATACGCAGTATTTT
TRBV11-2	TRBD1	TRBJ2-7	once	CASSLGTGVGYEQYF	TGTGCCAGCAGCTTAGGGACAGGGGTGGGCTACGAGCAGTACTTC
TRBV19	-	TRBJ2-2	-	CASLEAGELFF	TGTGCCAGTCTTGAAGCCGGGGAGCTGTTTTTT
TRBV20-1	TRBD2	TRBJ2-5	-	CSASTLVGGVSQTQYF	TGCAGTGCTAGTACCCTGGTGGGGGGGGTCTCACAGACCCAGTACTTC
TRBV5-1	TRBD1	TRBJ1-1	-	CASRVDRGYTEAFF	TGCGCCAGCAGGGTTGACAGGGGTTATACTGAAGCTTTCTTT
TRBV28	-	TRBJ2-7	-	CASSLWGDLYEQYF	TGTGCCAGCAGTTTGTGGGGGGACCTCTACGAGCAGTACTTC
TRBV19	-	TRBJ1-1	once	CASSIQAESEAFF	TGTGCCAGTAGTATTCAGGCGGAGTCTGAAGCTTTCTTT
TRBV4-3	TRBD1	TRBJ1-5	-	CASSQGTAFNQPQHF	TGCGCCAGCAGCCAGGGGACAGCCTTCAATCAGCCCCAGCATTTT
TRBV2	TRBD1	TRBJ1-2	once	CASNDRDRRDGYTF	TGTGCCAGCAACGACCGGGACAGGAGGGATGGCTACACCTTC
TRBV5-4	-	TRBJ2-7	few	CASSLDGGLGDEQYF	TGTGCCAGCAGTTTGGACGGGGGACTGGGGGACGAGCAGTACTTC